Presented here are 14 T cell receptor beta chains from one specimen sequenced in a study of blood T cell repertoires in COVID-19. Method: immunoSEQ multiplex PCR; TCRdb's copy keeps in-frame clones and lacks some. The sample lists some 190,000 clones, roughly 80% occurring once. The sequenced sample was peripheral blood. These TCRs come from a woman between 45 and 60 years old with acute or convalescent COVID-19.

The chain has TRBV6-5 and TRBJ1-1; possible D gene TRBD1, 5 bases. V was pared by 6 bases and J by 1 base, with 9 bases between. In germline, CDR1 is MNHEY, CDR2 SVGAGI. The CDR3 spans 13 residues. CDR3 region: CASSRQSNTEAFF. DNA for the CDR3: TGTGCCAGCAGCCGACAGTCGAACACTGAAGCTTTCTTT.

The chain links TRBV20-1 to TRBJ2-2; D ambiguous. V shed 3 bases and J shed 6 bases, with 14 bases lying between them. Per germline, CDR1 DFQATT and CDR2 SNEGSKA (reference sequence). This CDR3 contains 14 residues. CDR3 in amino acids: CSASSGFSPGELFF. Written as DNA, the CDR3 is TGCAGTGCTAGTTCGGGTTTTTCCCCCGGGGAGCTGTTTTTT.

This chain uses TRBV19 with TRBJ1-3; D is ambiguous. The ends were cut back, 1 base at V and 0 bases at J, with 10 bases in the middle. The CDR3 runs 16 residues. CDR1 LNHDA and CDR2 SQIVND come from the germline V gene (reference sequence). The CDR3 nucleotides read TGTGCCAGTAGTATAGCCGCGACACTCTCTGGAAACACCATATATTTT. Amino acid sequence: CASSIAATLSGNTIYF.

The rearrangement links TRBV12-3 or TRBV12-4 to TRBJ1-5; D remains unclear. CDR3 length: 13 amino acids. The V and J ends lost 3 bases and 6 bases respectively, with 9 bases between them. The chain's CDR3 is CASSLREGQPQHF. For the CDR3, the DNA is TGTGCCAGCAGTTTGCGGGAGGGTCAGCCCCAGCATTTT.

This chain connects TRBV5-1 to TRBJ2-7, with D perhaps matching TRBD2 (6 bases). Trimming took off 0 bases at V and 6 bases at J, with 7 bases between the two ends. This CDR3 has 12 amino acids. Per germline, CDR1 SGHRS and CDR2 YFSETQ. DNA of the CDR3: TGCGCCAGCAGCTTGGACGGGAGCGAGCAGTACTTC. Its translation is CASSLDGSEQYF. Full variable domain (remainder filled in from reference TRBV5-1 and TRBJ2-7): KAGVTQTPRYLIKTRGQQVTLSCSPISGHRSVSWYQQTPGQGLQFLFEYFSETQRNKGNFPGRFSGRQFSNSRSEMNVSTLELGDSALYLCASSLDGSEQYFGPGTRLTVT.

This chain uses TRBV19 with TRBJ1-2; the D is unclear. The germline V gene encodes CDR1 LNHDA and CDR2 SQIVND (reference sequence). This CDR3 region has 11 residues. The germline V and J ends were trimmed by 5 bases and 6 bases, with 7 bases remaining between them. CDR3 coding DNA: TGTGCCAGTAGTCTTGGGCATGGCTACACCTTC. Amino acids: CASSLGHGYTF.

The V and J genes are TRBV7-6 and TRBJ2-7; TRBD2 might be the D (5 bases). Germline CDR1 SGHVS, CDR2 FNYEAQ. V was shortened by 1 base and J by 4 bases, with 17 bases between the two germline ends. The CDR3 has 16 amino acids. CDR3 DNA: TGTGCCAGCAGCTTAGAAACATGGGGAGAAGTTTACGAGCAGTACTTC. Translating gives CASSLETWGEVYEQYF.

The chain carries TRBV5-4 and TRBJ2-7; D may be TRBD2 (5 bases). Germline V gene sequence: CDR1 SGHNT, CDR2 YYREEE (reference sequence). Trimming stripped 4 bases from V and 3 bases from J, with 14 bases between. CDR3 length: 14 amino acids. CDR3 sequence reads: CASSPDYRSYEQYF. The CDR3 nucleotides are TGTGCCAGCAGCCCAGACTATCGGAGCTACGAGCAGTACTTC.

The chain carries TRBV30 and TRBJ1-6; weak D call: TRBD1 (6 bases). The CDR3 length is 15 residues. V was shortened by 4 bases and J by 10 bases, with 20 bases between the two germline ends. Germline V lookup: CDR1 GTSNPN, CDR2 SVGIG (reference sequence). CDR3 sequence reads: CAWKSPDRLRSPLHF. In DNA, the CDR3 is TGTGCCTGGAAATCCCCTGACAGGTTGAGGTCACCCCTCCACTTT.

The rearrangement joins TRBV30 to TRBJ1-2; D is undetermined. CDR1 is GTSNPN and CDR2 is SVGIG in the germline V gene (reference sequence). The CDR3 sequence is 12 residues long. Trimming stripped 2 bases from V and 5 bases from J, with 9 bases between. CDR3 DNA: TGTGCCTGGAGTTATACCGGGTATGGCTACACCTTC. Its translation is CAWSYTGYGYTF.

In this sample, this clone turned up many times. Distinct nucleotide sequences in the sample also encode this CDR3. The chain has TRBV5-1 and TRBJ2-3; D possibly corresponds to TRBD2 (6 bases). V lost 5 bases, J lost 0 bases, and 10 bases lay in between. CDR3 length: 14 residues. The germline gives CDR1 SGHRS, CDR2 YFSETQ. The CDR3, as DNA: TGCGCCAGCAGTTTTAGCGGAAGCACAGATACGCAGTATTTT. Protein: CASSFSGSTDTQYF. The full variable domain, rest sourced from reference TRBV5-1 and TRBJ2-3, is KAGVTQTPRYLIKTRGQQVTLSCSPISGHRSVSWYQQTPGQGLQFLFEYFSETQRNKGNFPGRFSGRQFSNSRSEMNVSTLELGDSALYLCASSFSGSTDTQYFGPGTRLTVL.

This clone was seen many times. This chain uses TRBV5-1 with TRBJ2-2, with 8 bases lining up with TRBD2. J was trimmed by 7 bases and V by 5 bases; bases with no gene match: 7. Germline CDR1 reads SGHRS; CDR2 reads YFSETQ. This CDR3 comprises 14 residues. The chain's CDR3 is CASRVLAEVGELFF. CDR3 in DNA: TGCGCCAGCAGAGTACTAGCGGAGGTCGGGGAGCTGTTTTTT. The variable domain in full, with the rest retrieved from reference TRBV5-1 and TRBJ2-2, is KAGVTQTPRYLIKTRGQQVTLSCSPISGHRSVSWYQQTPGQGLQFLFEYFSETQRNKGNFPGRFSGRQFSNSRSEMNVSTLELGDSALYLCASRVLAEVGELFFGEGSRLTVL.

This chain connects TRBV6-2 or TRBV6-3 to TRBJ1-2; no clear D. Per the germline V gene, CDR1 is MNHEY and CDR2 is SVGEGT. The CDR3 runs 18 residues. Trimming took 5 bases from V and 6 from J, leaving 28 bases between them. DNA of the CDR3: TGTGCCAGCAGTAGTTACTCAGGAGCCTTTCTCGGGGAGCATGGCTACACCTTC. Translated: CASSSYSGAFLGEHGYTF.

There are a few counts of this clone. The rearrangement links TRBV14 to TRBJ2-7, with 11 positions matching TRBD1. J gave up 2 bases and V 4 bases, and 1 base lay outside the gene matches. The CDR3 runs 14 residues. Germline CDR1 reads SGHDN; CDR2 reads FVKESK. The CDR3 loop reads CASSRGQGAYEQYF. CDR3 bases: TGTGCCAGCAGCCGGGGACAGGGGGCCTACGAGCAGTACTTC. Full variable domain (outside the CDR3, taken from reference TRBV14 and TRBJ2-7): EAGVTQFPSHSVIEKGQTVTLRCDPISGHDNLYWYRRVMGKEIKFLLHFVKESKQDESGMPNNRFLAERTGGTYSTLKVQPAELEDSGVYFCASSRGQGAYEQYFGPGTRLTVT.